The clone carrying this T cell receptor beta chain occurred many times. Antigen: not known. This record comes from a study of early T cells in non-severe SARS-CoV-2 infection. Across the whole study: Sequencing targeted bulk RNA from unsorted whole blood, leaving chains unpaired. Whole-study results and caveats: VDJdb matching skewed toward anti-spike CD8 responses, missing private and CD4 specificities.

V was shortened by 0 bases and J by 2 bases, with 16 bases between the two germline ends. CDR1 is DFQATT and CDR2 is SNEGSKA in the germline V gene (reference sequence). The CDR3 is 16 amino acids. Each single cDNA molecule received a unique molecular identifier. TCRdb processed the 5' RACE reads anew with MiXCR; each CDR3 protein has one entry. The top ten clones hold about 5.6% of a sample with 25,000 to 30,000 distinct CDR3 sequences, 3.5% to 5% of them seen once. V gene TRBV20-1 combines with J gene TRBJ1-1, with D uncertain. This TCR derives from an adult who was a healthcare worker with PCR-confirmed SARS-CoV-2 infection or an uninfected control (not recorded which). Sequencing was done on a sample of whole blood. CDR3 amino acids: CSAREEFTNVNTEAFF. The CDR3 DNA reads as TGCAGTGCTAGAGAAGAGTTTACCAACGTTAACACTGAAGCTTTCTTT.